The clone carrying this T cell receptor beta chain was recorded many times. The sample belongs to a study of early T cells in non-severe SARS-CoV-2 infection. Germline CDR1 reads DFQATT; CDR2 reads SNEGSKA (reference sequence). Deletions cut 1 base from V and 3 bases from J, with 12 bases between. The CDR3 runs 14 residues. Unique molecular identifiers were attached to individual cDNA molecules. TCRdb reanalysed the 5' RACE reads using MiXCR and keeps one entry per CDR3 protein. The table shows 68,000 or so distinct CDR3 sequences, with 10% to 15% occurring only once. This chain links TRBV20-1 with TRBJ1-2; no clear D. The sequencing input was whole blood. This receptor was obtained from an adult who was a healthcare worker with PCR-confirmed SARS-CoV-2 infection or an uninfected control (not recorded which). The CDR3: CSARASWTDYGYTF. The CDR3 region has the DNA TGCAGTGCTAGAGCTAGTTGGACGGACTATGGCTACACCTTC.